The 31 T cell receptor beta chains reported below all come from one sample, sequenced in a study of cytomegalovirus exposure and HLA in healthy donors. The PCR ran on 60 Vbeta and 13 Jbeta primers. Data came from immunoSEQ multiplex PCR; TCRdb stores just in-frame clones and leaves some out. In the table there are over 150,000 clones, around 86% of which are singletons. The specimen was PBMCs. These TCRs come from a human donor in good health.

The CDR3 region is CASSFWGLTNNEQFF. DNA of the CDR3: TGTGCCAGCAGCTTTTGGGGACTGACCAACAATGAGCAGTTCTTC. The chain links TRBV7-2 to TRBJ2-1; possible D gene TRBD2, 6 bases. V lost 3 bases and J lost 5, with 14 bases in between. The CDR3 is 15 amino acids. From germline, CDR1 is SGHTA and CDR2 FQGNSA.

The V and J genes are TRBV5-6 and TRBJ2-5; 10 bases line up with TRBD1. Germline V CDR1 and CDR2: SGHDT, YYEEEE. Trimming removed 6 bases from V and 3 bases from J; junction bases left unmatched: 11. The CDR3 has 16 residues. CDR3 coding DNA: TGTGCCAGCACCTTAAGTTCCGGGACAGGGGAAGAGACCCAGTACTTC. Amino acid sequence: CASTLSSGTGEETQYF.

This CDR3 reads CASSLAGRPNTEAFF. The CDR3 nucleotides read TGTGCCAGCAGCTTGGCCGGGAGGCCCAACACTGAAGCTTTCTTT. This rearrangement joins TRBV5-5 to TRBJ1-1; D not certain. Germline CDR1 and CDR2: SGHKS and YYEKEE (reference sequence). The CDR3 is 15 amino acids. V lost 0 bases and J lost 2, with 11 bases in between.

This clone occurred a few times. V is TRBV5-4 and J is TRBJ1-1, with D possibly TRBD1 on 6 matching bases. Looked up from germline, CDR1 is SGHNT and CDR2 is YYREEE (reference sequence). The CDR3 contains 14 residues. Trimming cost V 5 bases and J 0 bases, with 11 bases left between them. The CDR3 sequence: CASRRGQLNTEAFF. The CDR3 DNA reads TGTGCCAGCAGACGCGGACAGCTGAACACTGAAGCTTTCTTT.

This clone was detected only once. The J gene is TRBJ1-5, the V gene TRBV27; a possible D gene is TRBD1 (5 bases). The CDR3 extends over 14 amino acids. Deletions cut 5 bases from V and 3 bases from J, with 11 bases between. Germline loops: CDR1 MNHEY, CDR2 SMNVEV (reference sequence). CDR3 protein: CASSSAGLNQPQHF. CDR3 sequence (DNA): TGTGCCAGCAGTAGCGCGGGGCTCAATCAGCCCCAGCATTTT.

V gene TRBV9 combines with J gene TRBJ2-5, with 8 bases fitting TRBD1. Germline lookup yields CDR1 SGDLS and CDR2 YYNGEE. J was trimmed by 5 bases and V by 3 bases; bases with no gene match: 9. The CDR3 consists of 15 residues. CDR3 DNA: TGTGCCAGCAGCGGAAAACAGGGGGTATCGGAGACCCAGTACTTC. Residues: CASSGKQGVSETQYF.

The CDR3 DNA reads TGTGCCAGCAGCTCCGCGAGCTCCTATAATTCACCCCTCCACTTT. Its protein is CASSSASSYNSPLHF. The chain has TRBV11-3 and TRBJ1-6; D unclear. Deletions cut 4 bases from V and 0 bases from J, with 7 bases between. The CDR3 contains 15 residues. CDR1 SGHNT and CDR2 YENEEA come from the germline V gene. Full variable domain (missing parts from reference TRBV11-3 and TRBJ1-6): EAGVVQSPRYKIIEKKQPVAFWCNPISGHNTLYWYLQNLGQGPELLIRYENEEAVDDSQLPKDRFSAERLKGVDSTLKIQPAELGDSAVYLCASSSASSYNSPLHFGNGTRLTVT.

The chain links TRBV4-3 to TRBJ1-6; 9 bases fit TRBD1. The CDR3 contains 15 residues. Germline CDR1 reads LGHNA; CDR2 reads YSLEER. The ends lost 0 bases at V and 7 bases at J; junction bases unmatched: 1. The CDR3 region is CASSQEGQGNSPLHF. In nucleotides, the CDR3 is TGCGCCAGCAGCCAAGAAGGACAGGGGAATTCACCCCTCCACTTT.

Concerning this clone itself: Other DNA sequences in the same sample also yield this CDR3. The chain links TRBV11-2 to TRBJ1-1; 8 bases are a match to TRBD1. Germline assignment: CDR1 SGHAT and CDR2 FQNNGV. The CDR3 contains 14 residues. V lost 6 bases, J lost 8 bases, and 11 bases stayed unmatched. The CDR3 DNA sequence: TGTGCCAGCAGTTCGTCAGACAGGGGCCCAGAAGCTTTCTTT. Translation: CASSSSDRGPEAFF.

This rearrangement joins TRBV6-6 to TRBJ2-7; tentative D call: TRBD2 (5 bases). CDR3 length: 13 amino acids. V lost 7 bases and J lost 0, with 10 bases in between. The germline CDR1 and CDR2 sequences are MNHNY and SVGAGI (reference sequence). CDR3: CASKQRSSYEQYF. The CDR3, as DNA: TGTGCCAGCAAGCAGCGGTCCTCCTACGAGCAGTACTTC.

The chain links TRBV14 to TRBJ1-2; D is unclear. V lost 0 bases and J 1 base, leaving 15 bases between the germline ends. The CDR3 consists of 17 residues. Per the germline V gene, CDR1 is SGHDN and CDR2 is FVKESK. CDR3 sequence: CASSQDLQQKDNYGYTF. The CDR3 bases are TGTGCCAGCAGCCAAGATCTCCAACAGAAAGATAACTATGGCTACACCTTC.

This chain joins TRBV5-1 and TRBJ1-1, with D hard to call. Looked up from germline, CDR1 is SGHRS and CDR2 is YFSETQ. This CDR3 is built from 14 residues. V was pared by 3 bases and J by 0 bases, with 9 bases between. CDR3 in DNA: TGCGCCAGCAGCTCACCGGGGATGAACACTGAAGCTTTCTTT. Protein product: CASSSPGMNTEAFF.

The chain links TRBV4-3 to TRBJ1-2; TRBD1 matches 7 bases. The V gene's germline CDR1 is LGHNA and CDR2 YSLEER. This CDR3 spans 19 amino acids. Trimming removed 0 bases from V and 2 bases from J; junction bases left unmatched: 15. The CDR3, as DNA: TGCGCCAGCAGCCAAGATTGGGGAACAGACAGGGAATGGAACTATGGCTACACCTTC. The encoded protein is CASSQDWGTDREWNYGYTF.

The CDR3 loop reads CAINPRQGSTEAFF. CDR3 DNA: TGTGCCATCAACCCTCGACAGGGGAGCACTGAAGCTTTCTTT. The V call is TRBV10-3, the J call TRBJ1-1, with 8 bases lining up with TRBD1. Per germline, CDR1 ENHRY and CDR2 SYGVKD. V was clipped by 7 bases and J by 4 bases; unmatched bases: 8. CDR3 length equals 14 residues.

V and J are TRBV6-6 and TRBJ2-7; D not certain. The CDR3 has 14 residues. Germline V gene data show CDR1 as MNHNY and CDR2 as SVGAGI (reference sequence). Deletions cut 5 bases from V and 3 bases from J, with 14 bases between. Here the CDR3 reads CASSTHETDYEQYF. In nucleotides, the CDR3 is TGTGCCAGCAGTACCCATGAAACAGACTACGAGCAGTACTTC.

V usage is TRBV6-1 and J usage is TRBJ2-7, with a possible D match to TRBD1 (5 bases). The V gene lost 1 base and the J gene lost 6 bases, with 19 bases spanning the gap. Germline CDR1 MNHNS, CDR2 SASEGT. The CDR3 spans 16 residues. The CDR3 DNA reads TGTGCCAGCAGTGAAGGGTCTAGGGCAGGGATTGCCGAGCAGTACTTC. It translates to CASSEGSRAGIAEQYF.

CDR3 nucleotide sequence: TGTGCCATCAGTGAAGGGGCCAGGTCCTACGAGCAGTACTTC. It translates to CAISEGARSYEQYF. The chain couples TRBV10-3 to TRBJ2-5; TRBD1 is a possible D gene (5 bases). The last part of the DNA fits TRBJ2-7 better; the J call may be wrong. CDR1 ENHRY and CDR2 SYGVKD come from the germline V gene. The CDR3 has 14 residues.

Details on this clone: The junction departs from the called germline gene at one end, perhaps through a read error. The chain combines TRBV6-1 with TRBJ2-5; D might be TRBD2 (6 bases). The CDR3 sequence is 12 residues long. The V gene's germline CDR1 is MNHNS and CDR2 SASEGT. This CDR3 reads CVSTRSGEKQYF. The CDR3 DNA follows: TGTGTCAGCACGAGGTCGGGGGAAAAGCAGTACTTC.

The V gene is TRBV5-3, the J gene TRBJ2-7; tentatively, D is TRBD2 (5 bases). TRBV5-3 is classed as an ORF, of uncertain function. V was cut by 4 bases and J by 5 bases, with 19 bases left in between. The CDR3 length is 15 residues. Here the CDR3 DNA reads TGTGCCAGAAGCCTACCTCCGGGGTTAAGAAACGAGCAGTACTTC. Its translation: CARSLPPGLRNEQYF.

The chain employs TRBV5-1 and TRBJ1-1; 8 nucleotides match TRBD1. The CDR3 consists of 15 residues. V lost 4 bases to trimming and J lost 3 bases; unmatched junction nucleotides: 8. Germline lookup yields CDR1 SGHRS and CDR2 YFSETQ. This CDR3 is CASSRTGLGDTEAFF. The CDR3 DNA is TGCGCCAGCAGCCGGACAGGGCTCGGGGACACTGAAGCTTTCTTT. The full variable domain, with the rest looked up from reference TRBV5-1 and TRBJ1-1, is KAGVTQTPRYLIKTRGQQVTLSCSPISGHRSVSWYQQTPGQGLQFLFEYFSETQRNKGNFPGRFSGRQFSNSRSEMNVSTLELGDSALYLCASSRTGLGDTEAFFGQGTRLTVV.

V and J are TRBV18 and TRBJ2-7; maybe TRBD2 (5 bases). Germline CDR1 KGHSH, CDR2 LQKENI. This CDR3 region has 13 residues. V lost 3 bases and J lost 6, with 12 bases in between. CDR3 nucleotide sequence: TGTGCCAGCTCACCTCCCACAGCGGCCGAGCAGTACTTC. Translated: CASSPPTAAEQYF.

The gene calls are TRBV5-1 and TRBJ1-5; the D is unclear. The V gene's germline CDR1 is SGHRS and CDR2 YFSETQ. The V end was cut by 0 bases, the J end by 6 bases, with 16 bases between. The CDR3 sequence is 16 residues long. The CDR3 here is CASSLGPGGLGQPQHF. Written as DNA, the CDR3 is TGCGCCAGCAGCTTGGGGCCCGGAGGGCTGGGTCAGCCCCAGCATTTT.

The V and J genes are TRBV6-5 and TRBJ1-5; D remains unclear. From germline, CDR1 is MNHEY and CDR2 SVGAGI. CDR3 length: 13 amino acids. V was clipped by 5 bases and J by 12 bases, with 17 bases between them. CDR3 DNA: TGTGCCAGCAGTGCGGGCAGAATATATCTCCAGCATTTT. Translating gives CASSAGRIYLQHF.

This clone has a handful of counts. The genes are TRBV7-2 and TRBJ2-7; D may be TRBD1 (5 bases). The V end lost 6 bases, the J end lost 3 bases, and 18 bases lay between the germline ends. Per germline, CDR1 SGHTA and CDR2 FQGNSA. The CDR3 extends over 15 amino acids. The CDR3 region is CASRPKGLRLYEQYF. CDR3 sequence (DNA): TGTGCCAGCAGACCGAAGGGGCTGCGGCTCTACGAGCAGTACTTC.

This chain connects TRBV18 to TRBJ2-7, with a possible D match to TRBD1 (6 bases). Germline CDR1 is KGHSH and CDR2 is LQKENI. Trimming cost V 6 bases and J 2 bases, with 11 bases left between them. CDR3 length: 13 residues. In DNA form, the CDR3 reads TGTGCCAGCTCGGACAGAACTACCTACGAGCAGTACTTC. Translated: CASSDRTTYEQYF.

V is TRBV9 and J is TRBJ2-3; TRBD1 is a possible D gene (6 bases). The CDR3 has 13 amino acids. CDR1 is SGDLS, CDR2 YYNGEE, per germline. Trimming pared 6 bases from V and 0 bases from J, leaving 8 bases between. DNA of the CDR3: TGTGCCAGCACCAGGGGAAGCACAGATACGCAGTATTTT. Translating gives CASTRGSTDTQYF.

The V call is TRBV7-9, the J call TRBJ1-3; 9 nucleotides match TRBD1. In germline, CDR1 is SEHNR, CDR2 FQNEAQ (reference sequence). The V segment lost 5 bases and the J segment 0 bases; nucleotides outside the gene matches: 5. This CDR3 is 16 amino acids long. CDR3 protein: CASSPRQGDSGNTIYF. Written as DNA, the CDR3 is TGTGCCAGCAGCCCCCGACAGGGGGACTCTGGAAACACCATATATTTT.

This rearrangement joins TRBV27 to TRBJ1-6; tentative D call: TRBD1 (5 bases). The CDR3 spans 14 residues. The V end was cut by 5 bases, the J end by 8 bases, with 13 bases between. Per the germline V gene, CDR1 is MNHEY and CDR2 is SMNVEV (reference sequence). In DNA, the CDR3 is TGTGCCAGCAGTCCCGGGGGTAATCATTCACCCCTCCACTTT. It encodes CASSPGGNHSPLHF.

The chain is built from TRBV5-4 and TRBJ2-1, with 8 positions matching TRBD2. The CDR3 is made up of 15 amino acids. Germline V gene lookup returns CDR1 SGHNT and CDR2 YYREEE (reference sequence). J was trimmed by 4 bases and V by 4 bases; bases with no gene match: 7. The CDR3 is CASSGSGTRYNEQFF. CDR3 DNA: TGTGCCAGCAGCGGTAGTGGGACTAGATACAATGAGCAGTTCTTC.

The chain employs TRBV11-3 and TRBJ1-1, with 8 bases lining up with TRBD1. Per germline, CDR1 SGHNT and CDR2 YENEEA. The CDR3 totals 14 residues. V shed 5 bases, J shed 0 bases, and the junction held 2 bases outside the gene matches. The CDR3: CASSTGGMNTEAFF. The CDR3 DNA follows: TGTGCCAGCAGCACAGGGGGTATGAACACTGAAGCTTTCTTT.

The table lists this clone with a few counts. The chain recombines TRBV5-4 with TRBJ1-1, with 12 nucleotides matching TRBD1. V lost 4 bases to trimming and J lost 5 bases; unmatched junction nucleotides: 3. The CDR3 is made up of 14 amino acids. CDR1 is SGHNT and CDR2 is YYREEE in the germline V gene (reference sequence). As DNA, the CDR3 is TGTGCCAGCAGCGGGGACAGGGGGCGTACTGAAGCTTTCTTT. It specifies CASSGDRGRTEAFF.